The 29 T cell receptor beta chains presented below share a single source sample, sequenced in a study of cytomegalovirus exposure and HLA in healthy donors. This table comes from immunoSEQ multiplex PCR, and its TCRdb copy is limited to in-frame clones, with some not included. The repertoire holds 200,000 to 250,000 clones, roughly 83% seen once, with roughly an eighth in the top ten. Sequenced material: PBMCs. These receptors originate from a woman aged 25-40 years in good health and CMV-seropositive.

The chain joins TRBV7-9 to TRBJ2-7; 7 nucleotides match TRBD2. The J segment lost 0 bases and the V segment lost 8 bases, leaving 16 bases of the junction unmatched. Germline V gene data show CDR1 as SEHNR and CDR2 as FQNEAQ (reference sequence). The CDR3 is 17 amino acids. DNA for the CDR3: TGTGCCAGCTGGGGAACTAACGGGAGGAAGGGCTCCTACGAGCAGTACTTC. It is translated as CASWGTNGRKGSYEQYF.

The table lists this clone with many counts. This CDR3 is CASSEDGGWQPQHF. CDR3 DNA sequence: TGTGCCAGCAGTGAAGACGGGGGATGGCAGCCCCAGCATTTT. V and J are TRBV6-1 and TRBJ1-5; possible D gene TRBD1, 5 bases. This CDR3 contains 14 residues. Trimming shortened V by 1 base and J by 7 bases, and 11 bases separated the two germline ends. Germline V lookup: CDR1 MNHNS, CDR2 SASEGT.

V and J are TRBV29-1 and TRBJ2-7, with 7 bases aligning to TRBD2. Germline-derived CDR1 and CDR2 are SQVTM and ANQGSEA. J lost 4 bases, V lost 3 bases, and 9 bases had no gene match. The CDR3 has 14 amino acids. Written as DNA, the CDR3 is TGCAGCGTTGACTTAGCGGGCCGGGGGTACGAGCAGTACTTC. Its protein product is CSVDLAGRGYEQYF.

The gene calls are TRBV30 and TRBJ2-7, with D possibly being TRBD1 (7 bases). V lost 4 bases, J lost 6 bases, and 16 bases lay in between. The CDR3 length is 13 residues. Germline loops: CDR1 GTSNPN, CDR2 SVGIG (reference sequence). In nucleotides, the CDR3 is TGTGCCTGGAACAGGGGAGGAGGGCCCGAGCAGTACTTC. It yields the protein CAWNRGGGPEQYF.

The CDR3 sequence is CASSEILDGGYTF. In DNA, the CDR3 is TGCGCCAGCAGTGAAATTTTGGACGGTGGCTACACCTTC. V gene TRBV10-2 combines with J gene TRBJ1-2; no definite D call. CDR1 is WSHSY and CDR2 is SAAADI in the germline V gene. This CDR3 region has 13 residues. Trimming stripped 3 bases from V and 7 bases from J, with 12 bases between.

The rearrangement links TRBV27 to TRBJ2-7; perhaps TRBD2 as D (5 bases). The CDR3 runs to 14 residues. Deletions cut 4 bases from V and 3 bases from J, with 13 bases between. Germline V gene lookup returns CDR1 MNHEY and CDR2 SMNVEV (reference sequence). The CDR3 DNA sequence: TGTGCCAGCAGTTCCGGGATCTCGGGCTACGAGCAGTACTTC. As protein: CASSSGISGYEQYF.

The chain employs TRBV28 and TRBJ2-7; 7 positions agree with TRBD1. In germline, CDR1 is MDHEN, CDR2 SYDVKM. V lost 6 bases and J lost 8; bases outside the gene matches: 16. This CDR3 region has 15 residues. The CDR3 nucleotides read TGTGCCAGCAGACCGACAGGGAGCCTACGAGGGAAGCAGTACTTC. Encoded protein: CASRPTGSLRGKQYF.

This chain connects TRBV6-5 to TRBJ1-1; D is undetermined. V lost 5 bases to trimming and J lost 11 bases, with 15 bases between them. The CDR3 covers 12 residues. Germline lookup yields CDR1 MNHEY and CDR2 SVGAGI. CDR3 loop: CASSQVGCLAFF. The DNA of the CDR3 is TGTGCCAGCAGTCAGGTTGGGTGTCTGGCTTTCTTT.

The chain carries TRBV5-1 and TRBJ2-1; 7 nucleotides line up with TRBD1. CDR1 is SGHRS and CDR2 is YFSETQ in the germline V gene. V trimming: 0 bases; J trimming: 1 base; junction bases outside the gene matches: 7. This CDR3 is 17 amino acids long. This CDR3 reads CASSLEIGQVSYNEQFF. Here the CDR3 DNA reads TGCGCCAGCAGCTTGGAAATTGGACAGGTATCCTACAATGAGCAGTTCTTC.

The genes are TRBV2 and TRBJ1-1; a weak D match, TRBD1 (6 bases). V was shortened by 9 bases and J by 0 bases, with 11 bases between the two germline ends. There are 13 residues in the CDR3. CDR1 SNHLY and CDR2 FYNNEI come from the germline V gene. The DNA of the CDR3 is TGTGCCAGTGGTACAGGGCTGAACACTGAAGCTTTCTTT. Residues: CASGTGLNTEAFF. The entire variable domain, with the rest obtained from reference TRBV2 and TRBJ1-1, is as follows: EPEVTQTPSHQVTQMGQEVILRCVPISNHLYFYWYRQILGQKVEFLVSFYNNEISEKSEIFDDQFSVERPDGSNFTLKIRSTKLEDSAMYFCASGTGLNTEAFFGQGTRLTVV.

Turning to this clone: Within the sample, other DNA sequences also encode this same CDR3. The chain employs TRBV9 and TRBJ1-1; D unresolved. This CDR3 region has 12 residues. In germline, CDR1 is SGDLS, CDR2 YYNGEE. V was pared by 2 bases and J by 5 bases, with 7 bases between. CDR3 nucleotides: TGTGCCAGCAGCGTCGGCGGGACTGAAGCTTTCTTT. This translates into CASSVGGTEAFF. The whole variable domain, filled in from reference TRBV9 and TRBJ1-1, reads DSGVTQTPKHLITATGQRVTLRCSPRSGDLSVYWYQQSLDQGLQFLIQYYNGEERAKGNILERFSAQQFPDLHSELNLSSLELGDSALYFCASSVGGTEAFFGQGTRLTVV.

This chain connects TRBV5-4 to TRBJ1-4; TRBD1 aligns across 7 bases. Germline V gives CDR1 SGHNT, CDR2 YYREEE (reference sequence). J lost 4 bases, V lost 3 bases, and 18 bases had no gene match. CDR3 length equals 19 residues. The CDR3 sequence is CASSSPGVKGQLYNEKLFF. Here the CDR3 DNA reads TGTGCCAGCAGCTCGCCGGGGGTGAAGGGACAGCTCTATAATGAAAAACTGTTTTTT.

This clone was observed a handful of times. The chain recombines TRBV2 with TRBJ2-7, with 8 bases identical to TRBD2. CDR1 is SNHLY and CDR2 is FYNNEI in the germline V gene. The CDR3 covers 11 residues. J lost 7 bases, V lost 5 bases, and 1 base had no gene match. CDR3 bases: TGTGCCAGCAGTATAGCGGGGGAGCAGTACTTC. Translated: CASSIAGEQYF.

The rearrangement uses TRBV20-1 and TRBJ2-3; D is undetermined. Trimming cost V 6 bases and J 4 bases, with 8 bases left between them. The CDR3 extends over 11 amino acids. Per the germline V gene, CDR1 is DFQATT and CDR2 is SNEGSKA (reference sequence). CDR3 nucleotides: TGCAGTGCGGGATCTTCAGATACGCAGTATTTT. Translating gives CSAGSSDTQYF.

CDR3 region: CSVGGMLGGQETQYF. The CDR3 DNA reads as TGCAGCGTTGGGGGTATGTTGGGAGGGCAAGAGACCCAGTACTTC. This chain joins TRBV29-1 and TRBJ2-5; 7 nucleotides align to TRBD2. CDR3 length equals 15 residues. Germline V gene sequence: CDR1 SQVTM, CDR2 ANQGSEA. The V gene end was trimmed by 4 bases and the J gene end by 2 bases; junction bases not matched to a gene: 10.

The V gene is TRBV27, the J gene TRBJ2-3, with unresolved D. The CDR3 spans 13 residues. CDR1 and CDR2 (germline): MNHEY, SMNVEV (reference sequence). Trimming pared 4 bases from V and 1 base from J, leaving 6 bases between. The DNA of the CDR3 is TGTGCCAGCAGTTCCCTGGGCACAGATACGCAGTATTTT. Its translation is CASSSLGTDTQYF.

V gene TRBV9 combines with J gene TRBJ2-3, with D perhaps being TRBD1 or TRBD2 (5 bases each). Germline-derived CDR1 and CDR2 are SGDLS and YYNGEE. There are 13 residues in the CDR3. Trimming shortened V by 3 bases and J by 10 bases, and 15 bases separated the two germline ends. DNA of the CDR3: TGTGCCAGCAGCGGAGGGGATGCATATGCGCAGTATTTT. It encodes CASSGGDAYAQYF.

CDR3 region: CASSFPWDRGLNYEQYF. CDR3 coding DNA: TGTGCCAGCAGCTTCCCTTGGGACAGGGGGCTCAACTACGAGCAGTACTTC. The chain combines TRBV11-2 with TRBJ2-7, with TRBD1 matching over 12 bases. This CDR3 is 17 amino acids long. From germline, CDR1 is SGHAT and CDR2 FQNNGV. V lost 3 bases, J lost 3 bases, and 9 bases stayed unmatched.

This clone came up a few times. J is TRBJ1-5 and V is TRBV7-8; D is perhaps TRBD1 (6 bases). V dropped 5 bases and J dropped 3 bases, with 11 bases sitting between them. CDR3 length equals 14 residues. Germline V gives CDR1 SGHVS, CDR2 FQNEAQ. The CDR3 DNA reads as TGTGCCAGCAGCCGGGGACAAGTCAATCAGCCCCAGCATTTT. Translated, it gives CASSRGQVNQPQHF.

V is TRBV4-1 and J is TRBJ1-3; D call uncertain. The CDR3 runs 14 residues. V lost 1 base and J lost 4, with 8 bases in between. CDR1 MGHRA and CDR2 YSYEKL come from the germline V gene. CDR3 coding DNA: TGCGCCAGCAGCCAAGGAAATATAGGAAACACCATATATTTT. It specifies CASSQGNIGNTIYF.

The chain is built from TRBV5-1 and TRBJ2-7, with D possibly matching TRBD1 (6 bases). Germline V gene lookup returns CDR1 SGHRS and CDR2 YFSETQ. V lost 0 bases and J lost 0, with 13 bases in between. The CDR3 spans 16 residues. Here the CDR3 reads CASSLETGLSSYEQYF. The CDR3 DNA follows: TGCGCCAGCAGCTTGGAAACAGGGCTAAGCTCCTACGAGCAGTACTTC.

The V call is TRBV28, the J call TRBJ2-6; D uncertain. CDR1 MDHEN and CDR2 SYDVKM come from the germline V gene. The CDR3 is made up of 13 amino acids. Trimming cost V 11 bases and J 4 bases, with 12 bases left between them. The DNA for the CDR3 is TGTGCCGCAGAGGAGTCAGGGGCCAACGTCCTGACTTTC. It specifies CAAEESGANVLTF.

The chain carries TRBV5-1 and TRBJ2-5; D is possibly TRBD1 (5 bases). The CDR3 loop spans 14 amino acids. V was clipped by 5 bases and J by 0 bases, with 11 bases between them. CDR1 is SGHRS and CDR2 is YFSETQ in the germline V gene. This chain's CDR3 is CASRQGRNQETQYF. CDR3 nucleotide sequence: TGCGCCAGCAGGCAGGGCCGAAACCAAGAGACCCAGTACTTC.

This clone turned up a few times. The chain employs TRBV18 and TRBJ1-2; 9 nucleotides match TRBD1. The trim removed 4 bases at V and 7 bases at J, leaving 1 base unmatched. Germline V gene lookup returns CDR1 KGHSH and CDR2 LQKENI. This CDR3 is 12 amino acids long. Written as DNA, the CDR3 is TGTGCCAGCTCACAGGACAGGGGTGGCTACACCTTC. This translates into CASSQDRGGYTF. The full variable domain, in which reference TRBV18 and TRBJ1-2 provide the parts outside the CDR3, is NAGVMQNPRHLVRRRGQEARLRCSPMKGHSHVYWYRQLPEEGLKFMVYLQKENIIDESGMPKERFSAEFPKEGPSILRIQQVVRGDSAAYFCASSQDRGGYTFGSGTRLTVV.

This clone was seen a single time. The gene calls are TRBV10-3 and TRBJ1-1; D possibly corresponds to TRBD1 (6 bases). The V end lost 3 bases, the J end lost 3 bases, and 17 bases lay between the germline ends. The CDR3 consists of 16 residues. Germline values: CDR1 ENHRY, CDR2 SYGVKD. The CDR3 reads CAISEPGHGRDTEAFF. The CDR3 DNA reads TGTGCCATCAGTGAACCGGGACACGGGAGGGACACTGAAGCTTTCTTT.

This clone showed up just once. The chain is built from TRBV6-5 and TRBJ2-5; D not certain. The CDR3 extends over 15 amino acids. Deletions cut 0 bases from V and 4 bases from J, with 12 bases between. Germline V gene data show CDR1 as MNHEY and CDR2 as SVGAGI. The CDR3 DNA follows: TGTGCCAGCAGTTACTCTCGGACGTTGGGAGAGACCCAGTACTTC. Its translation is CASSYSRTLGETQYF.

The chain combines TRBV18 with TRBJ2-3, with D hard to call. The V end was cut by 1 base, the J end by 2 bases, with 10 bases between. CDR1 is KGHSH, CDR2 LQKENI, per germline. The CDR3 is 15 residues long. CDR3 protein: CASSPLRAVTDTQYF. CDR3 nucleotide sequence: TGTGCCAGCTCACCACTCCGGGCAGTCACAGATACGCAGTATTTT.

The rearrangement links TRBV6-4 to TRBJ2-7, with TRBD2 as a possible D gene (6 bases). Trimming shortened V by 4 bases and J by 6 bases, and 25 bases separated the two germline ends. Looked up from germline, CDR1 is MRHNA and CDR2 is SNTAGT. This CDR3 has 17 amino acids. CDR3 sequence (DNA): TGTGCCAGCAGTGGATTGTGGGAGGCCAACATACCTAGCGAGCAGTACTTC. Residues: CASSGLWEANIPSEQYF.

The CDR3 DNA is TGTGCCAGCAGCTTGGGGGGAAACACCATATATTTT. It translates to CASSLGGNTIYF. This rearrangement joins TRBV5-6 to TRBJ1-3; no firm D call. V was cut by 0 bases and J by 4 bases, with 2 bases left in between. This CDR3 spans 12 amino acids. In germline, CDR1 is SGHDT, CDR2 YYEEEE.